Listed here are 10 T cell receptor beta chains from one sample, sequenced in a study of blood T cell repertoires in COVID-19. TCRdb keeps only in-frame clones here, not all; method: immunoSEQ multiplex PCR. The data hold some 73,000 clones, with roughly 80% observed a single time. Sequencing was carried out using peripheral blood. These receptors were taken from a man in his sixties or seventies with COVID-19, enrolled during active disease.

The V gene is TRBV28, the J gene TRBJ1-5, with D perhaps TRBD1 (6 bases). The germline gives CDR1 MDHEN, CDR2 SYDVKM. Trimming shortened V by 3 bases and J by 1 base, and 10 bases separated the two germline ends. The CDR3 totals 15 residues. This CDR3 reads CASSLRQASNQPQHF. CDR3 nucleotides: TGTGCCAGCAGTTTGCGACAGGCAAGCAATCAGCCCCAGCATTTT.

This clone turned up a few times. This sample also contains other DNA sequences that code for the same CDR3. The genes are TRBV4-1 and TRBJ1-2; 7 bases align to TRBD1. J was trimmed by 1 base and V by 1 base; bases with no gene match: 3. The germline V gene has CDR1 MGHRA and CDR2 YSYEKL. This CDR3 comprises 15 residues. CDR3 bases: TGCGCCAGCAGCCAAGCTAGGGGGCTTAACTATGGCTACACCTTC. Its translation: CASSQARGLNYGYTF.

This clone was counted a few times. This rearrangement joins TRBV27 to TRBJ1-2; 7 nucleotides align to TRBD1. This CDR3 has 15 residues. Trimming removed 3 bases from V and 4 bases from J; junction bases left unmatched: 8. From germline, CDR1 is MNHEY and CDR2 SMNVEV (reference sequence). DNA for the CDR3: TGTGCCAGCAGTTTGCAGGCAGGGGGTTTCTATGGCTACACCTTC. Protein sequence: CASSLQAGGFYGYTF.

The gene calls are TRBV29-1 and TRBJ1-4; no clear D gene. Germline CDR1 SQVTM, CDR2 ANQGSEA. The CDR3 has 14 amino acids. V lost 5 bases to trimming and J lost 0 bases, with 10 bases between them. The CDR3 protein is CSVTDRATNEKLFF. CDR3 nucleotides: TGCAGCGTTACTGACCGGGCAACTAATGAAAAACTGTTTTTT.

The gene calls are TRBV5-1 and TRBJ2-1, with unresolved D. Trimming took 0 bases from V and 4 from J, leaving 8 bases between them. CDR3 size: 14 residues. The V gene's germline CDR1 is SGHRS and CDR2 YFSETQ. The CDR3 DNA is TGCGCCAGCAGCTTGGGGGCCTCATACAATGAGCAGTTCTTC. It translates to CASSLGASYNEQFF. Based on the CDR3 plus reference TRBV5-1 and TRBJ2-1, the full variable domain is KAGVTQTPRYLIKTRGQQVTLSCSPISGHRSVSWYQQTPGQGLQFLFEYFSETQRNKGNFPGRFSGRQFSNSRSEMNVSTLELGDSALYLCASSLGASYNEQFFGPGTRLTVL.

In this sample, this clone turned up a few times. The chain uses TRBV6-2 or TRBV6-3 and TRBJ2-7; TRBD1 agrees at 7 bases. Germline CDR1 and CDR2: MNHEY and SVGEGT. The CDR3 consists of 16 residues. With 0 bases clipped from V and 6 bases from J, the junction kept 11 bases outside the gene matches. In DNA form, the CDR3 reads TGTGCCAGCAGTTACTCCCTCAGACAGGGTCCTGCCGAGCAGTACTTC. Residues: CASSYSLRQGPAEQYF.

This clone was recorded many times. The chain combines TRBV27 with TRBJ1-4, with TRBD1 as a possible D gene (5 bases). The ends were cut back, 6 bases at V and 9 bases at J, with 11 bases in the middle. Per germline, CDR1 MNHEY and CDR2 SMNVEV (reference sequence). The CDR3 spans 12 residues. This CDR3 is CASSSGGQKLFF. Here the CDR3 DNA reads TGTGCCAGCAGCTCGGGGGGTCAAAAACTGTTTTTT.

The rearrangement links TRBV12-3 or TRBV12-4 to TRBJ2-5, with a weak D call TRBD2 (6 bases). V lost 3 bases to trimming and J lost 4 bases, with 9 bases between them. The CDR3 loop spans 13 amino acids. Written as DNA, the CDR3 is TGTGCCAGCAGTTTCGCGGGAAGAGAGACCCAGTACTTC. This sequence encodes CASSFAGRETQYF.

V and J are TRBV6-2 or TRBV6-3 and TRBJ2-7; a possible D gene is TRBD1 (7 bases). This CDR3 contains 16 residues. V was trimmed by 0 bases and J by 6 bases, leaving 18 bases between them. Per germline, CDR1 MNHEY and CDR2 SVGEGT. The CDR3 region has the DNA TGTGCCAGCAGTTACTCTCCGACAGGGAGGATCGGCGAGCAGTACTTC. Protein: CASSYSPTGRIGEQYF.

The J gene is TRBJ2-1, the V gene TRBV27, with 8 bases matching TRBD2. J was trimmed by 8 bases and V by 8 bases; bases with no gene match: 17. There are 16 residues in the CDR3. Germline assignment: CDR1 MNHEY and CDR2 SMNVEV (reference sequence). The CDR3 loop reads CASLQPTGRGVDEQFF. The CDR3, as DNA: TGTGCCAGCCTTCAGCCAACCGGGAGGGGGGTGGATGAGCAGTTCTTC.